This TCR beta chain was recorded in a study of blood T cells in healthy people across ages. Germline V gene lookup returns CDR1 LNHDA and CDR2 SQIVND (reference sequence). Trimming left V 3 bases short and J 5 bases short, with 10 bases between. There are 13 residues in the CDR3. A second PCR, run for about 7 to 11 cycles, used a sample-barcoded 5' primer plus a J-beta primer mix. MiXCR, run by TCRdb on the 5' RACE reads, gives a single entry per CDR3 protein. The sample gives almost 300,000 distinct CDR3 sequences, less than 30% of which show up once; around 29% is in the top ten. This clonotype showed up just a few times.

The TCR comes from a woman in her sixties or seventies in good health. Sequencing was performed on blood. V usage is TRBV19 and J usage is TRBJ2-5; perhaps TRBD2 as D (5 bases). The CDR3 spells CASSIRGPETQYF. CDR3 DNA sequence: TGTGCCAGTAGTATTCGGGGTCCGGAGACCCAGTACTTC.